This TCR beta chain was sequenced for a study of cytomegalovirus exposure and HLA in healthy donors. As concerns this clone: Its antigen is still unknown.

Repertoires were generated with immunoSEQ multiplex PCR, while TCRdb's copy carries only in-frame clones and drops some. The sample contains about 110,000 clones, over 85% of which appear only once. Overall study results and limits: Usually a TCR sequence was rare, but some public TCRs were found in many donors. In vitro work confirmed that a few CMV-associated chains recognize CMV antigens.

The donors were in the approximately 130-subject validation cohort; that cohort was separate from the approximately 700-subject first cohort. CDR3 length: 14 amino acids. V shed 1 base and J shed 5 bases, with 11 bases lying between them. CDR1 SGHVS and CDR2 FQNEAQ come from the germline V gene. V usage is TRBV7-8 and J usage is TRBJ1-1; a possible D gene is TRBD1 (6 bases). This TCR was sampled from a woman under 30 in good health and CMV-seronegative. Sequenced sample: PBMCs. CDR3 nucleotides: TGTGCCAGCAGCTTAGAGTTAAGGGGGACTGAAGCTTTCTTT. The encoded protein is CASSLELRGTEAFF.